This section outlines one T cell receptor (beta chain) sequence together with its context. The sample originates from a study of Ad26.COV2.S vaccination and SARS-CoV-2 variants. Study in general: Administration of Ad26.COV2.S was intramuscular, either once or twice 56 days apart.

The treatment: 19 received Ad26.COV2.S at low or high dose, single or two shots; about 5 received placebo; per-sample allocation not given. All samples were drawn on day 63, counting from the first vaccine or placebo injection. Vaccine was an Ad26 vector expressing Wuhan-strain SARS-CoV-2 spike. Sequencing used immunoSEQ multiplex PCR; TCRdb keeps in-frame clones, though not all of them. The sample holds 200,000 to 250,000 clones, around 87% seen once. In germline, CDR1 is SNHLY, CDR2 FYNNEI. The trim removed 5 bases at V and 7 bases at J, leaving 7 bases unmatched. The CDR3 is made up of 14 amino acids.

The chain uses TRBV2 and TRBJ1-5; 8 bases are a match to TRBD1. This clonotype originated in a person between 18 and 65 years old who received the Ad26.COV2.S COVID-19 vaccine or a placebo. This material consisted of peripheral blood, taken in a trial of Ad26.COV2.S vaccine versus placebo. The CDR3 sequence is CASSILQGGQPQHF. The CDR3 DNA is TGTGCCAGCAGTATCCTACAGGGGGGACAGCCCCAGCATTTT.